In this sample, the clone carrying this T cell receptor beta chain turned up many times. Its specificity is unknown. This sample was included in a study of T cells in Graves' hyperthyroidism and ophthalmopathy. Study observations and caveats: Ophthalmopathy was distinguished from stable hyperthyroidism by 13 V-J signatures.

The source material, RNA transcripts, was used to amplify TCR beta CDR3 regions. The study used the HTBI primer set for a first-round RT-PCR of the TCR CDR3. Each CDR3 protein gets one entry after TCRdb re-called the multiplex PCR reads with MiXCR. The sample lists 450,000 to 550,000 distinct CDR3 sequences, around 22% seen once, with around 11% in the top ten. This CDR3 spans 15 amino acids. The germline V gene encodes CDR1 SGHRS and CDR2 YFSETQ. Between the trimmed V and J ends, which lost 1 base and 1 base, there was a span of 11 bases. The clonotype originates from a woman in her twenties or thirties with Graves' ophthalmopathy. Material for sequencing was blood. The J gene is TRBJ1-2, the V gene TRBV5-1; perhaps TRBD1 as D (5 bases). CDR3 nucleotides: TGCGCCAGCAGCTTGCTCCAGGGCCTTAACTATGGCTACACCTTC. Protein product: CASSLLQGLNYGYTF.